These 2 T cell receptor beta chains were sequenced from one sample in a study of T-cell memory formation after mild COVID-19. One entry per CDR3 protein results from TCRdb running MiXCR on the 5' RACE reads. The data show some 330,000 distinct CDR3 sequences, around a fifth seen once. Sequenced sample: PBMCs or a T cell subset sorted from them (not recorded which). These receptors were obtained from an adult woman who had mild COVID-19 (a few samples of this study predate the infection). Cell type and time point are not known.

This clonotype has a handful of counts. This sequence joins TRBV5-1 and TRBJ2-7; 8 bases line up with TRBD2. The CDR3 extends over 14 amino acids. The trim removed 4 bases at V and 2 bases at J, leaving 5 bases unmatched. Germline-derived CDR1 and CDR2 are SGHRS and YFSETQ. The CDR3 protein is CASSPAGAAYEQYF. CDR3 DNA: TGCGCCAGCAGCCCAGCGGGGGCCGCCTACGAGCAGTACTTC.

The chain carries TRBV12-5 and TRBJ1-2; the D gene is possibly TRBD1 (5 bases). Germline-derived CDR1 and CDR2 are LGHNT and FRNRAP. The CDR3 contains 13 residues. V was clipped by 2 bases and J by 6 bases, with 10 bases between them. In nucleotides, the CDR3 is TGTGCTAGTGGTTTGCAGGGTCGTAATGGCTACACCTTC. Protein product: CASGLQGRNGYTF.